Following are 12 T cell receptor beta chains from one sample sequenced in a study of T-cell reconstitution after alpha-beta-depleted transplantation in children. Unique molecular identifiers were built into the TCRbeta library. TCRdb reprocessed the PCR reads via MiXCR and lists one record per CDR3 protein. In the table there are a few hundred thousand distinct CDR3 sequences, about 11% of which are singletons. This sample comprised PBMCs from the stem cell graft donor, obtained from the stem cell graft. These receptors all stem from a human donor who donated a stem cell graft to a child with acute myeloid leukemia.

The sample holds many counts of this clonotype. V gene TRBV15 combines with J gene TRBJ1-4; TRBD1 aligns across 7 bases. J was trimmed by 3 bases and V by 4 bases; bases with no gene match: 2. This CDR3 is 14 amino acids long. Germline V gene data show CDR1 as LNHNV and CDR2 as YYDKDF (reference sequence). DNA of the CDR3: TGTGCCACCAGCAAGGGACAGTCTAATGAAAAACTGTTTTTT. Its translation: CATSKGQSNEKLFF.

This clonotype was counted between two and nine times. The V and J genes are TRBV15 and TRBJ2-2, with a weak D call TRBD2 (6 bases). Germline V gene lookup returns CDR1 LNHNV and CDR2 YYDKDF (reference sequence). Trimming stripped 1 base from V and 4 bases from J, with 19 bases between. CDR3 length equals 18 residues. The CDR3 loop reads CATSRVGRSGAGTGELFF. The CDR3 DNA sequence: TGTGCCACCAGCAGAGTTGGTCGGTCGGGAGCTGGCACCGGGGAGCTGTTTTTT.

The rearrangement joins TRBV3-1 to TRBJ2-3; TRBD1 matches 10 bases. Trimming at V came to 2 bases and at J to 4 bases, leaving 6 bases not matched to a gene. The CDR3 loop spans 16 amino acids. Looked up from germline, CDR1 is LGHDT and CDR2 is YNNKEL (reference sequence). The CDR3 nucleotides read TGTGCCAGCAGCCAAACCGGGACAGGGGTTTCAGATACGCAGTATTTT. As protein: CASSQTGTGVSDTQYF.

In this sample, this clonotype turned up a few times. This chain uses TRBV27 with TRBJ2-1; weak D call: TRBD2 (5 bases). Trimming left V 5 bases short and J 2 bases short, with 22 bases between. CDR1 is MNHEY and CDR2 is SMNVEV in the germline V gene (reference sequence). This CDR3 is built from 18 residues. The CDR3 bases are TGTGCCAGCAGTCAGGCCCGGGGTAGTAGTACCGCCTACAATGAGCAGTTCTTC. Translation gives CASSQARGSSTAYNEQFF.

The chain links TRBV6-5 to TRBJ1-2; D gene uncertain. There are 12 residues in the CDR3. Germline loops: CDR1 MNHEY, CDR2 SVGAGI. Trimming left V 5 bases short and J 1 base short, with 5 bases between. The chain's CDR3 is CASSPHNYGYTF. The CDR3 DNA reads as TGTGCCAGCAGTCCTCATAACTATGGCTACACCTTC.

This clonotype was seen a single time. A much larger clone sits a single nucleotide away, making a read error possible. The J gene is TRBJ2-2, the V gene TRBV12-3 or TRBV12-4, with D hard to call. The CDR3 consists of 15 residues. V lost 8 bases and J lost 1, with 14 bases in between. In nucleotides, the CDR3 is TGTGCCAGCTCCTCCCGCGGACGGAACACCGGGGAGCTGTTTTTT. Its translation is CASSSRGRNTGELFF.

The chain has TRBV29-1 and TRBJ2-6; the D gene is possibly TRBD1 (6 bases). CDR1 and CDR2 from the germline V gene are SQVTM and ANQGSEA. Between the trimmed V and J ends, which lost 7 bases and 0 bases, there was a span of 16 bases. The CDR3 totals 16 residues. The CDR3 loop is CSAVGRGDSGANVLTF. DNA for the CDR3: TGCAGCGCCGTGGGCAGGGGTGACTCTGGGGCCAACGTCCTGACTTTC.

This chain links TRBV6-1 with TRBJ1-6; 7 bases are shared with TRBD1. J lost 1 base, V lost 6 bases, and 15 bases had no gene match. The CDR3 contains 19 residues. CDR1 is MNHNS, CDR2 SASEGT, per germline. CDR3 loop: CASRGPGQISISYNSPLHF. The CDR3 DNA reads as TGTGCCAGCAGGGGACCGGGACAGATATCAATATCCTATAATTCACCCCTCCACTTT.

V usage is TRBV20-1 and J usage is TRBJ2-5; D is unclear. The V and J ends lost 4 bases and 2 bases respectively, with 20 bases between them. The germline V gene encodes CDR1 DFQATT and CDR2 SNEGSKA (reference sequence). This CDR3 region has 16 residues. The CDR3 DNA follows: TGCAGTGCTACCGGACCCTGGGAAACCCCACAAGAGACCCAGTACTTC. Its protein product is CSATGPWETPQETQYF.

This clonotype has just a few counts. The CDR3, as DNA: TGTGCCAGCAGTCAAAGGGGACAGGGAAGTAGCACTGAAGCTTTCTTT. It translates to CASSQRGQGSSTEAFF. The chain couples TRBV12-3 or TRBV12-4 to TRBJ1-1; 9 bases agree with TRBD1. There are 16 residues in the CDR3. V lost 5 bases, J lost 4 bases, and 11 bases stayed unmatched.

Many counts were recorded for this clonotype. V gene TRBV12-3 or TRBV12-4 combines with J gene TRBJ2-3; 7 bases map to TRBD2. V lost 6 bases to trimming and J lost 12 bases; unmatched junction nucleotides: 12. CDR3 size: 13 residues. The CDR3 spells CASRSPGLRYQYF. In nucleotides, the CDR3 is TGTGCCAGCAGATCACCGGGACTAAGATACCAGTATTTT.

This clonotype was picked up a small number of times. V gene TRBV5-6 combines with J gene TRBJ2-1, with 8 nucleotides matching TRBD1. Germline CDR1 SGHDT, CDR2 YYEEEE. This CDR3 is 12 amino acids long. The V and J ends lost 6 bases and 9 bases, in that order; junction bases with no gene match: 5. The CDR3 loop is CASNRDRFEQFF. The DNA of the CDR3 is TGTGCCAGCAACCGGGACAGGTTTGAGCAGTTCTTC.